The 8 T cell receptor beta chains presented below share a single source sample, sequenced in a study of blood T cell repertoires in COVID-19. Profiled with immunoSEQ multiplex PCR; TCRdb holds only in-frame clones, not every one. The sample holds under 250,000 clones, around four fifths seen once. What was sequenced was peripheral blood. Receptor source: a woman in her 70s with active or convalescent COVID-19.

V usage is TRBV6-1 and J usage is TRBJ2-7; 7 nucleotides align to TRBD1. This CDR3 region has 14 residues. V lost 6 bases and J lost 9; bases outside the gene matches: 14. Germline assignment: CDR1 MNHNS and CDR2 SASEGT. CDR3 region: CASSGQEANRRQYF. The CDR3 DNA reads TGTGCCAGCAGCGGACAGGAAGCGAATAGAAGGCAGTACTTC.

This clone occurred once. The chain combines TRBV5-1 with TRBJ1-4; D unresolved. Germline lookup yields CDR1 SGHRS and CDR2 YFSETQ. V dropped 0 bases and J dropped 5 bases, with 11 bases sitting between them. This CDR3 region has 15 residues. CDR3 DNA sequence: TGCGCCAGCAGCTTGGTTGCGGGCGCGAATGAAAAACTGTTTTTT. This translates into CASSLVAGANEKLFF.

This sequence joins TRBV18 and TRBJ2-1, with TRBD2 matching over 15 bases. Germline CDR1 KGHSH, CDR2 LQKENI. The CDR3 sequence is 17 residues long. The J segment lost 3 bases and the V segment lost 3 bases, leaving 3 bases of the junction unmatched. CDR3 amino acids: CASSPGLAGGFYNEQFF. The CDR3 nucleotides are TGTGCCAGCTCACCGGGACTAGCGGGAGGATTCTACAATGAGCAGTTCTTC.

The chain combines TRBV7-9 with TRBJ2-7; 13 bases fit TRBD2. CDR1 is SEHNR and CDR2 is FQNEAQ in the germline V gene (reference sequence). The ends lost 1 base at V and 2 bases at J; junction bases unmatched: 11. The CDR3 runs 19 residues. The CDR3 loop reads CASSLEGTSGEAGPYEQYF. CDR3 in DNA: TGTGCCAGCAGCTTAGAAGGGACTAGCGGGGAGGCAGGTCCCTACGAGCAGTACTTC.

This rearrangement joins TRBV6-5 to TRBJ1-4; no firm D call. Germline values: CDR1 MNHEY, CDR2 SVGAGI. CDR3 size: 14 residues. Trimming cost V 0 bases and J 7 bases, with 9 bases left between them. In DNA form, the CDR3 reads TGTGCCAGCAGTTACTCTAAAACAGCTGAAAAACTGTTTTTT. Residues: CASSYSKTAEKLFF.

The chain couples TRBV28 to TRBJ1-4; TRBD1 agrees at 7 bases. V was pared by 3 bases and J by 7 bases, with 8 bases of the junction left unmatched. CDR1 is MDHEN and CDR2 is SYDVKM in the germline V gene. This CDR3 has 15 residues. The CDR3 here is CASSFRTGGGEKLFF. As DNA, the CDR3 is TGTGCCAGCAGTTTTAGGACAGGTGGGGGTGAAAAACTGTTTTTT.

The chain combines TRBV7-2 with TRBJ2-7, with D perhaps TRBD2 (6 bases). Germline V CDR1 and CDR2: SGHTA, FQGNSA. CDR3 length equals 15 residues. The V gene lost 0 bases and the J gene lost 2 bases, with 11 bases spanning the gap. This chain's CDR3 is CASSLARGQPYEQYF. As DNA, the CDR3 is TGTGCCAGCAGCTTAGCGCGGGGTCAGCCCTACGAGCAGTACTTC.

The rearrangement links TRBV5-5 to TRBJ1-2, with 9 bases identical to TRBD1. V was clipped by 7 bases and J by 2 bases; unmatched bases: 3. Germline V gene sequence: CDR1 SGHKS, CDR2 YYEKEE (reference sequence). This CDR3 spans 13 amino acids. CDR3 in DNA: TGTGCCAGCCTACAGGGGGCAAACTATGGCTACACCTTC. The encoded protein is CASLQGANYGYTF. The full variable domain, in which reference TRBV5-5 and TRBJ1-2 provide the parts outside the CDR3, is DAGVTQSPTHLIKTRGQQVTLRCSPISGHKSVSWYQQVLGQGPQFIFQYYEKEERGRGNFPDRFSARQFPNYSSELNVNALLLGDSALYLCASLQGANYGYTFGSGTRLTVV.